This T cell receptor (beta chain) was retrieved from a study of T cell repertoires in cytomegalovirus infection. Study in general: Carrying CMV and the relevant HLA type showed in public TCR beta signatures.

The CDR3 loop spans 15 amino acids. The germline V gene encodes CDR1 LGHNA and CDR2 YSLEER. Trimming cost V 4 bases and J 2 bases; bases outside gene matches: 4. Overall study findings and caveats: The response measured ex vivo was dominated by TCR beta clonotypes (HLA-C-restricted and CMV-specific). The cumulative frequency of public TCR beta families identified carriers of CMV plus the relevant HLA.

TCRdb re-derived calls from the reads in MiXCR, one entry per CDR3 protein. The table lists 150,000 to 200,000 distinct CDR3 sequences, roughly 19% of them singletons. Concerning this clonotype: Its antigen is unknown.

V and J are TRBV4-3 and TRBJ2-1; 8 bases align to TRBD2. This receptor was taken from a human donor in good health (CMV status not recorded). Some clones in this sample may be carry-over from other donors' samples. Sequencing was done on a sample of PBMCs. In nucleotides, the CDR3 is TGCGCCAGCAGCCTCGAGCGGGAGCCCTACAATGAGCAGTTCTTC. Protein sequence: CASSLEREPYNEQFF.